Listed below are T cell receptor beta chains from one sample, sequenced in a study of PD-1 blockade in classical Hodgkin lymphoma. This table comes from immunoSEQ multiplex PCR, and its TCRdb copy is limited to in-frame clones, with some not included. This table holds more than 50,000 clones, under 95% found once. Sequencing used peripheral blood mononuclear cells (PBMCs), obtained at baseline. These receptors originate from a human donor with classical Hodgkin lymphoma. Each CDR3 is given with its conserved first and last residue. Fields, in order: V gene, J gene, D gene, clone size, CDR3 protein, CDR3 DNA. The D gene is left open where the match is weak. Expanded clones are given a class, and other clones once, few, many or no size at all.

V gene: TRBV5-1; J gene: TRBJ2-7; D gene: .; clone size: .; CDR3 protein: CASSLVGAGIAGYEQYF; CDR3 DNA: TGCGCCAGCAGCTTGGTCGGGGCAGGTATTGCTGGCTACGAGCAGTACTTC
V gene: TRBV29-1; J gene: TRBJ2-3; D gene: TRBD2; clone size: .; CDR3 protein: CSVAGVYTDTQYF; CDR3 DNA: TGCAGCGTAGCGGGGGTTTACACAGATACGCAGTATTTT
V gene: TRBV10-3; J gene: TRBJ2-7; D gene: TRBD1; clone size: .; CDR3 protein: CAISLAGTGISYEQYF; CDR3 DNA: TGTGCCATCAGTCTCGCCGGGACAGGGATCTCCTACGAGCAGTACTTC
V gene: TRBV29-1; J gene: TRBJ2-7; D gene: TRBD1; clone size: .; CDR3 protein: CSAGQGSSYEQYF; CDR3 DNA: TGCAGCGCCGGACAGGGGAGCTCCTACGAGCAGTACTTC
V gene: TRBV28; J gene: TRBJ1-5; D gene: .; clone size: .; CDR3 protein: CASSLDLGGPSNQPQHF; CDR3 DNA: TGTGCCAGCAGTTTAGACCTCGGGGGGCCTAGCAATCAGCCCCAGCATTTT
V gene: TRBV10-3; J gene: TRBJ2-3; D gene: .; clone size: .; CDR3 protein: CASTSPPTDTQYF; CDR3 DNA: TGTGCCTCGACGAGCCCCCCCACAGATACGCAGTATTTT
V gene: TRBV2; J gene: TRBJ2-7; D gene: TRBD2; clone size: .; CDR3 protein: CASRRTSGSNFHEQYF; CDR3 DNA: TGTGCCAGCAGGAGGACTAGCGGGAGCAACTTCCACGAGCAGTACTTC
V gene: TRBV10-3; J gene: TRBJ2-1; D gene: .; clone size: .; CDR3 protein: CAISGQGGVHPINEQFF; CDR3 DNA: TGTGCCATCAGTGGACAGGGCGGGGTCCACCCCATCAATGAGCAGTTCTTC
V gene: TRBV7-8; J gene: TRBJ1-5; D gene: .; clone size: .; CDR3 protein: CASGTGMRKQPQHF; CDR3 DNA: TGTGCCAGCGGTACAGGGATGCGCAAGCAGCCCCAGCATTTT
V gene: TRBV4-1; J gene: TRBJ2-1; D gene: TRBD1; clone size: once; CDR3 protein: CASSSGQGDEQFF; CDR3 DNA: TGCGCCAGCAGCTCGGGACAGGGGGATGAGCAGTTCTTC
V gene: TRBV27; J gene: TRBJ2-7; D gene: .; clone size: once; CDR3 protein: CASSLAGSSYEQYF; CDR3 DNA: TGTGCCAGCAGTTTAGCGGGAAGCTCCTACGAGCAGTACTTC
V gene: TRBV19; J gene: TRBJ2-1; D gene: TRBD2; clone size: .; CDR3 protein: CATSGGSSFRNEQFF; CDR3 DNA: TGTGCCACTTCGGGGGGGTCCAGTTTTAGGAATGAGCAGTTCTTC
V gene: TRBV19; J gene: TRBJ2-4; D gene: .; clone size: .; CDR3 protein: CASSIVWLQGAKNIQYF; CDR3 DNA: TGTGCCAGTAGTATAGTGTGGCTCCAGGGGGCCAAAAACATTCAGTACTTC
V gene: TRBV11-2; J gene: TRBJ2-2; D gene: .; clone size: .; CDR3 protein: CASSFKGELFF; CDR3 DNA: TGTGCCAGCAGCTTTAAGGGGGAGCTGTTTTTT
V gene: TRBV4-1; J gene: TRBJ1-5; D gene: .; clone size: few; CDR3 protein: CASSQDSSNQPQHF; CDR3 DNA: TGCGCCAGCAGCCAAGATAGTAGCAATCAGCCCCAGCATTTT
V gene: TRBV19; J gene: TRBJ1-5; D gene: .; clone size: .; CDR3 protein: CASSSTGLNQPQHF; CDR3 DNA: TGTGCCAGTAGTTCGACAGGACTCAATCAGCCCCAGCATTTT
V gene: TRBV18; J gene: TRBJ1-4; D gene: .; clone size: .; CDR3 protein: CASSPASNNEKLFF; CDR3 DNA: TGTGCCAGCTCACCGGCTTCTAATAATGAAAAACTGTTTTTT
V gene: TRBV28; J gene: TRBJ2-3; D gene: .; clone size: .; CDR3 protein: CASSHQGTSTDTQYF; CDR3 DNA: TGTGCCAGCAGTCACCAGGGTACTAGCACAGATACGCAGTATTTT
V gene: TRBV7-2; J gene: TRBJ2-3; D gene: .; clone size: .; CDR3 protein: CASARRGGGTDTQYF; CDR3 DNA: TGTGCCAGCGCTAGAAGAGGGGGTGGCACAGATACGCAGTATTTT
V gene: TRBV7-8; J gene: TRBJ2-7; D gene: TRBD1; clone size: .; CDR3 protein: CASSLGQGAYEQYF; CDR3 DNA: TGTGCCAGCAGCTTAGGACAGGGGGCCTACGAGCAGTACTTC
V gene: TRBV28; J gene: TRBJ1-5; D gene: TRBD1; clone size: .; CDR3 protein: CASSWAGTGGNQPQHF; CDR3 DNA: TGTGCCAGCAGTTGGGCCGGGACAGGTGGAAATCAGCCCCAGCATTTT
V gene: TRBV19; J gene: TRBJ1-5; D gene: TRBD1; clone size: .; CDR3 protein: CASSMERGLGQPQHF; CDR3 DNA: TGTGCCAGTAGTATGGAGAGGGGGCTAGGGCAGCCCCAGCATTTT
V gene: TRBV28; J gene: TRBJ1-3; D gene: .; clone size: .; CDR3 protein: CASSPWRQGKGNTIYF; CDR3 DNA: TGTGCCAGCAGTCCCTGGCGGCAGGGGAAAGGAAACACCATATATTTT
V gene: TRBV6-1; J gene: TRBJ2-7; D gene: .; clone size: .; CDR3 protein: CASSGGVLTYEQYF; CDR3 DNA: TGTGCCAGCAGTGGGGGAGTCCTCACCTACGAGCAGTACTTC
V gene: TRBV6-5; J gene: TRBJ2-7; D gene: .; clone size: .; CDR3 protein: CASSYSPTHRSYEQYF; CDR3 DNA: TGTGCCAGCAGTTACAGCCCCACTCACCGCTCCTACGAGCAGTACTTC
V gene: TRBV18; J gene: TRBJ2-2; D gene: .; clone size: .; CDR3 protein: CASSPPTAPTGELFF; CDR3 DNA: TGTGCCAGCTCACCACCAACAGCTCCCACCGGGGAGCTGTTTTTT
V gene: TRBV11-1; J gene: TRBJ2-5; D gene: TRBD2; clone size: .; CDR3 protein: CASSLEGGWETQYF; CDR3 DNA: TGTGCCAGCAGCTTAGAGGGAGGGTGGGAGACCCAGTACTTC
V gene: TRBV28; J gene: TRBJ2-1; D gene: .; clone size: .; CDR3 protein: CASSEWDPPRDNEQFF; CDR3 DNA: TGTGCCAGCAGTGAATGGGACCCACCGAGGGACAATGAGCAGTTCTTC
V gene: TRBV27; J gene: TRBJ2-7; D gene: .; clone size: .; CDR3 protein: CASSFVSGPYEQYF; CDR3 DNA: TGTGCCAGCAGTTTCGTGAGCGGGCCCTACGAGCAGTACTTC
V gene: TRBV19; J gene: TRBJ1-4; D gene: .; clone size: .; CDR3 protein: CASSWTDNEKLFF; CDR3 DNA: TGTGCCAGTAGTTGGACAGACAATGAAAAACTGTTTTTT
V gene: TRBV19; J gene: TRBJ2-7; D gene: .; clone size: .; CDR3 protein: CASSIRETGYEQYF; CDR3 DNA: TGTGCCAGTAGTATTCGTGAGACAGGCTACGAGCAGTACTTC
V gene: TRBV2; J gene: TRBJ1-4; D gene: TRBD1; clone size: .; CDR3 protein: CASSGTGINEKLFF; CDR3 DNA: TGTGCCAGCAGTGGGACAGGGATTAATGAAAAACTGTTTTTT
V gene: TRBV10-3; J gene: TRBJ1-5; D gene: TRBD1; clone size: .; CDR3 protein: CAISETRTGEGQPQHF; CDR3 DNA: TGTGCCATCAGTGAGACTAGGACAGGCGAGGGTCAGCCCCAGCATTTT
V gene: TRBV19; J gene: TRBJ1-5; D gene: TRBD1; clone size: .; CDR3 protein: CASSIGDRGNQPQHF; CDR3 DNA: TGTGCCAGTAGTATTGGGGACAGGGGCAATCAGCCCCAGCATTTT
V gene: TRBV12-5; J gene: TRBJ2-1; D gene: .; clone size: .; CDR3 protein: CASVQGNEQFF; CDR3 DNA: TGTGCTAGTGTGCAGGGCAATGAGCAGTTCTTC
V gene: TRBV10-3; J gene: TRBJ2-7; D gene: .; clone size: .; CDR3 protein: CAISDAGQRSYEQYF; CDR3 DNA: TGTGCCATCAGTGACGCGGGCCAGCGTTCCTACGAGCAGTACTTC
V gene: TRBV27; J gene: TRBJ2-7; D gene: TRBD2; clone size: .; CDR3 protein: CASSPRGGNEQYF; CDR3 DNA: TGTGCCAGCAGTCCTAGGGGAGGGAACGAGCAGTACTTC
V gene: TRBV28; J gene: TRBJ2-3; D gene: .; clone size: .; CDR3 protein: CASSFQVAQYF; CDR3 DNA: TGTGCCAGCAGTTTTCAGGTCGCGCAGTATTTT
V gene: TRBV6-1; J gene: TRBJ1-4; D gene: .; clone size: .; CDR3 protein: CASSPTGSNEKLFF; CDR3 DNA: TGTGCCAGCAGTCCGACGGGGTCTAATGAAAAACTGTTTTTT
V gene: TRBV27; J gene: TRBJ1-1; D gene: .; clone size: .; CDR3 protein: CASPHPLAGTTHTEAFF; CDR3 DNA: TGTGCCAGCCCCCATCCGTTGGCAGGGACAACCCACACTGAAGCTTTCTTT
V gene: TRBV2; J gene: TRBJ1-2; D gene: .; clone size: .; CDR3 protein: CASRVGGNYGYTF; CDR3 DNA: TGTGCCAGCAGGGTCGGGGGTAACTATGGCTACACCTTC
V gene: TRBV10-2; J gene: TRBJ1-2; D gene: TRBD1; clone size: .; CDR3 protein: CASSEGVGTAYGYTF; CDR3 DNA: TGCGCCAGCAGTGAGGGAGTTGGGACAGCTTATGGCTACACCTTC
V gene: TRBV6-5; J gene: TRBJ1-1; D gene: .; clone size: .; CDR3 protein: CAIKGGGQNTEAFF; CDR3 DNA: TGTGCCATCAAAGGGGGGGGGCAGAACACTGAAGCTTTCTTT
V gene: TRBV7-9; J gene: TRBJ2-3; D gene: .; clone size: once; CDR3 protein: CASSFNVGTSDTQYF; CDR3 DNA: TGTGCCAGCAGCTTCAATGTTGGGACCTCAGATACGCAGTATTTT
V gene: TRBV5-6; J gene: TRBJ2-7; D gene: .; clone size: .; CDR3 protein: CASSPGDSEQYF; CDR3 DNA: TGTGCCAGCAGCCCGGGGGACAGCGAGCAGTACTTC
V gene: TRBV19; J gene: TRBJ2-2; D gene: .; clone size: .; CDR3 protein: CASSIEGTGELFF; CDR3 DNA: TGTGCCAGTAGTATCGAGGGAACCGGGGAGCTGTTTTTT
V gene: TRBV29-1; J gene: TRBJ1-3; D gene: .; clone size: .; CDR3 protein: CSVEDRSYFSGNTIYF; CDR3 DNA: TGCAGCGTTGAAGATCGCAGCTACTTCTCTGGAAACACCATATATTTT
V gene: TRBV10-3; J gene: TRBJ2-3; D gene: .; clone size: once; CDR3 protein: CAISESTSLERSTDTQYF; CDR3 DNA: TGTGCCATCAGTGAGTCCACGTCACTTGAGCGGAGCACAGATACGCAGTATTTT
V gene: TRBV28; J gene: TRBJ2-5; D gene: .; clone size: .; CDR3 protein: CASSFRVVSPQETQYF; CDR3 DNA: TGTGCCAGCAGTTTTCGGGTAGTCAGCCCGCAAGAGACCCAGTACTTC
V gene: TRBV7-9; J gene: TRBJ2-5; D gene: .; clone size: .; CDR3 protein: CASSFGTSATQYF; CDR3 DNA: TGTGCCAGCAGCTTCGGGACTTCTGCGACCCAGTACTTC
V gene: TRBV5-1; J gene: TRBJ2-3; D gene: .; clone size: once; CDR3 protein: CASSFIGDTDTQYF; CDR3 DNA: TGCGCCAGCAGCTTCATCGGGGACACAGATACGCAGTATTTT
V gene: TRBV27; J gene: TRBJ1-2; D gene: .; clone size: .; CDR3 protein: CASRGTPYYGYTF; CDR3 DNA: TGTGCCAGCAGAGGGACCCCTTACTATGGCTACACCTTC
V gene: TRBV5-4; J gene: TRBJ2-5; D gene: .; clone size: .; CDR3 protein: CASSPGVQETQYF; CDR3 DNA: TGTGCCAGCAGCCCCGGGGTCCAAGAGACCCAGTACTTC
V gene: TRBV5-1; J gene: TRBJ2-7; D gene: .; clone size: .; CDR3 protein: CASSLITRVSYEQYF; CDR3 DNA: TGCGCCAGCAGCTTGATTACAAGGGTCTCCTACGAGCAGTACTTC
V gene: TRBV5-8; J gene: TRBJ2-5; D gene: .; clone size: .; CDR3 protein: CASSLDTKQETQYF; CDR3 DNA: TGTGCCAGCAGCTTGGACACTAAACAAGAGACCCAGTACTTC
V gene: TRBV7-6; J gene: TRBJ2-5; D gene: TRBD2; clone size: .; CDR3 protein: CASSLLAGQETQYF; CDR3 DNA: TGTGCCAGCAGCTTACTAGCGGGCCAAGAGACCCAGTACTTC
V gene: TRBV5-1; J gene: TRBJ2-5; D gene: .; clone size: once; CDR3 protein: CASSFILPETQYF; CDR3 DNA: TGCGCCAGCAGCTTCATACTACCAGAGACCCAGTACTTC
V gene: TRBV30; J gene: TRBJ2-7; D gene: .; clone size: .; CDR3 protein: CALRPDSSYEQYF; CDR3 DNA: TGTGCTCTGCGCCCGGATAGCTCCTACGAGCAGTACTTC
V gene: TRBV27; J gene: TRBJ2-1; D gene: TRBD1; clone size: .; CDR3 protein: CASSPGGHEQFF; CDR3 DNA: TGTGCCAGCAGCCCAGGGGGCCATGAGCAGTTCTTC
V gene: TRBV7-8; J gene: TRBJ1-3; D gene: .; clone size: .; CDR3 protein: CASSLAGGSGNTIYF; CDR3 DNA: TGTGCCAGCAGCTTAGCGGGAGGGTCTGGAAACACCATATATTTT